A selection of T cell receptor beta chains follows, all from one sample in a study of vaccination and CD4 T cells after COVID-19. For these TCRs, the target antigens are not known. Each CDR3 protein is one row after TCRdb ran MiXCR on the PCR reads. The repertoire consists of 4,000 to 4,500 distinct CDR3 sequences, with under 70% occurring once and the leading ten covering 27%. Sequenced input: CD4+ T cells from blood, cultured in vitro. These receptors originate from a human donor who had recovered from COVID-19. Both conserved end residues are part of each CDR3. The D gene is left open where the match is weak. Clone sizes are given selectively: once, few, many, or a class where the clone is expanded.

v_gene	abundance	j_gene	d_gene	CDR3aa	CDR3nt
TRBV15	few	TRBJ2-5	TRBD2	CATSRVSLAGGTRETQYF	TGTGCCACCAGCAGAGTCTCACTAGCGGGGGGGACACGGGAGACCCAGTACTTC
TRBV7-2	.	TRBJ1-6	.	CASSLGGSPLHF	TGTGCCAGCAGCTTAGGAGGATCACCCCTCCACTTT
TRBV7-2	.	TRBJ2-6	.	CASSPRRSGANVLTF	TGTGCCAGCAGCCCCCGGAGGTCTGGGGCCAACGTCCTGACTTTC
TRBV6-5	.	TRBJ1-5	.	CASSSTRVNQPQHF	TGTGCCAGCAGTTCAACCAGAGTGAATCAGCCCCAGCATTTT
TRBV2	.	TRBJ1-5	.	CASTPTGGRGQPQHF	TGTGCCAGCACCCCCACCGGGGGTCGGGGTCAGCCCCAGCATTTT
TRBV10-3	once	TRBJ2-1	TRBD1	CAIADGTGYRQFF	TGTGCCATCGCCGACGGGACAGGGTACCGGCAGTTCTTC
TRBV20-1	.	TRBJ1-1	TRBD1	CSAGRVGQGMNTEAFF	TGCAGTGCGGGGAGAGTGGGACAGGGGATGAACACTGAAGCTTTCTTT
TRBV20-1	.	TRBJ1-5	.	CSARSAQGRNQPQHF	TGCAGTGCTAGGTCGGCCCAGGGGCGGAATCAGCCCCAGCATTTT
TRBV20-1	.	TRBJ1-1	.	CSASRPAGGVEAFF	TGCAGTGCTAGTCGGCCCGCAGGAGGGGTTGAAGCTTTCTTT
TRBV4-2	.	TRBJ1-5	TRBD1	CASSQGQGGQPQHF	TGTGCCAGCAGCCAAGGACAGGGTGGCCAGCCCCAGCATTTT
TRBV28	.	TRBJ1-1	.	CASSLFSQPAQAFF	TGTGCCAGCAGTTTATTCTCACAGCCAGCACAAGCTTTCTTT
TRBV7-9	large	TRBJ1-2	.	CASSLAPSGTGYTF	TGTGCCAGCAGCTTAGCCCCGTCAGGAACTGGCTACACCTTC
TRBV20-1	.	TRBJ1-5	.	CSAKELGSGRHNQPQHF	TGCAGTGCTAAAGAGTTAGGGTCGGGCAGGCACAATCAGCCCCAGCATTTT
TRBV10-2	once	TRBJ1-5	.	CATSRSTGGGNQPQHF	TGCGCCACCTCCCGGAGTACGGGAGGAGGCAATCAGCCCCAGCATTTT
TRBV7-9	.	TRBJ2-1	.	CASSPIYEQFF	TGTGCCAGCAGCCCCATCTATGAGCAGTTCTTC
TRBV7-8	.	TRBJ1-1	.	CASSFQGGAAEAFF	TGTGCCAGCAGTTTTCAAGGGGGTGCTGCTGAAGCTTTCTTT
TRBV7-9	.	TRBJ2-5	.	CASRLPPGSQETQYF	TGTGCCAGCAGGCTTCCCCCCGGGTCACAAGAGACCCAGTACTTC
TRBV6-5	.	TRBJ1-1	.	CASSSGGRARAFF	TGTGCCAGCAGTTCGGGGGGGAGGGCCCGAGCTTTCTTT
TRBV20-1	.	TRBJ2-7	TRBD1	CSARRDRGIYEQYF	TGCAGTGCTAGGCGGGACAGGGGAATTTACGAGCAGTACTTC
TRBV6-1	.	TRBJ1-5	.	CASSEGANQPQHF	TGTGCCAGCAGTGAGGGGGCCAATCAGCCCCAGCATTTT
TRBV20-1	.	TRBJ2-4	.	CSASASKNIQYF	TGCAGTGCATCGGCTTCCAAAAACATTCAGTACTTC
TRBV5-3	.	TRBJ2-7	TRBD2	CASSLSGTILEQYF	TGTGCCAGCAGCTTGAGCGGGACCATCCTCGAGCAGTACTTC
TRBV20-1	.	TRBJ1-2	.	CSARLSARPQGYTF	TGCAGTGCTAGGTTGAGCGCCAGGCCTCAGGGCTACACCTTC
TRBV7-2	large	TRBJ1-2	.	CASSTDRRKGGYTF	TGTGCCAGCAGCACGGACAGACGGAAAGGGGGCTACACCTTC
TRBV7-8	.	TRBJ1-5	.	CASRRAGRSLHF	TGTGCCAGCCGGCGGGCAGGGCGTTCCCTGCATTTT
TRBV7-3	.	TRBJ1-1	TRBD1	CASSLGVDRAEAFF	TGTGCCAGCAGCTTAGGGGTTGACAGGGCCGAAGCTTTCTTT
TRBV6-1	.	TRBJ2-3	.	CASRPGPHTQYF	TGTGCCAGCCGCCCGGGACCCCATACGCAGTATTTT
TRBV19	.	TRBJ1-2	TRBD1	CASSMKGQGHGYTF	TGTGCCAGTAGTATGAAAGGACAGGGCCATGGCTACACCTTC
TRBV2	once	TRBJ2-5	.	CASSGGETQYF	TGTGCCAGCAGTGGAGGGGAGACCCAGTACTTC